The present TCR beta chain was sequenced within a study of blood T cell repertoires in COVID-19. Study information: The United States, Italy and Spain were the sources of the acute and convalescent COVID-19 samples. PBMCs, B-cell-depleted T cells, or T cells were the source of the cDNA or gDNA that made up the material.

CDR3 length equals 16 residues. The V gene's germline CDR1 is SGHDT and CDR2 YYEEEE. Trimming took 3 bases from V and 5 from J; bases not matched to a gene: 9. Sequencing was performed with immunoSEQ multiplex PCR; in TCRdb, only in-frame clones are kept and a portion is missing. There are over 80,000 clones in the sample; approximately 91% occur only once, and approximately 1.8% lies in the top ten. The clonotype originates from a man aged 60 to 75 with acute or convalescent COVID-19. The chain recombines TRBV5-6 with TRBJ2-2, with 8 bases aligning to TRBD1. Sequenced material: peripheral blood. The CDR3 DNA follows: TGTGCCAGCAGCTCGCTGACAGGGGTGGGGACCGGGGAGCTGTTTTTT. Translation gives CASSSLTGVGTGELFF.